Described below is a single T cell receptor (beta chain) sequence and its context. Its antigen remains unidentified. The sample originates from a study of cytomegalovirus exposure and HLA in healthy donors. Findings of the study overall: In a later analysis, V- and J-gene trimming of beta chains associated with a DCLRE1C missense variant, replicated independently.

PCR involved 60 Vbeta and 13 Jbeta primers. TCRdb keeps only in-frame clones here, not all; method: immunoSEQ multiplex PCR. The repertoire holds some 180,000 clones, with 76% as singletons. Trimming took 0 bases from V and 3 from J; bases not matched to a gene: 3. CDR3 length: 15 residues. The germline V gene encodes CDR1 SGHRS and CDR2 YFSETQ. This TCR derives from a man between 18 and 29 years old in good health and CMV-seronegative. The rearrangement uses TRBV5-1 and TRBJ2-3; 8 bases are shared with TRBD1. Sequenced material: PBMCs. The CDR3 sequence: CASSLGQGFTDTQYF. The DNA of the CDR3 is TGCGCCAGCAGCTTGGGACAGGGGTTTACAGATACGCAGTATTTT.